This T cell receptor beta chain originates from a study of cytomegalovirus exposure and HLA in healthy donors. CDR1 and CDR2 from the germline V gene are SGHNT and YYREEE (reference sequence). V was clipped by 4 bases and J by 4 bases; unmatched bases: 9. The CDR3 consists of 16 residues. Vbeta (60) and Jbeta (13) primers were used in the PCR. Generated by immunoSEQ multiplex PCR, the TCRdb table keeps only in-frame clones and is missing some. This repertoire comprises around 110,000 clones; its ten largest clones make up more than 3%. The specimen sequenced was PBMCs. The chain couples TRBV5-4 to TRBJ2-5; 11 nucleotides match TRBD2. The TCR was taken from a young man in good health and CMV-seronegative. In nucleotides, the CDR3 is TGTGCCAGCAGCCCCTCCCCCACTAGCGGGGGAGAGACCCAGTACTTC. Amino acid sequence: CASSPSPTSGGETQYF.